The following is a TCR beta chain sequence with its context. No cognate antigen has been identified for it. No base qualities exist here, and no much larger clone lies one base off it. The cohort consisted of 666 healthy bone marrow donors. All cohort members were sampled while nominally healthy, although unrecorded immune exposures were likely present. The donor tested CMV seronegative, placing the donor among the 350 to 400 seronegative members of the cohort. Every donor gave a peripheral blood sample, and the peripheral blood mononuclear cells from that sample were used for TCR beta sequencing. The Qiagen DNeasy Blood Extraction Kit was used to extract genomic DNA from the blood cell samples. Library construction relied on the immunoSEQ multiplex PCR assay. For the multiplex PCR, a mixture combining 60 forward primers for TCR Vbeta segments and 13 reverse primers for TCR Jbeta segments was used. A multiplex PCR assay on genomic DNA amplified the CDR3 region of rearranged TCR beta genes. On the Illumina HiSeq System, the amplified TCR beta libraries were sequenced as 87-base-pair reads. The authors' pipeline ran thus. Across the 600 to 700 repertoires, a later analysis counted 60 million to 90 million unique TCR beta chains, some 11 million of which were shared by at least two donors. A nearest-neighbor algorithm error-corrected the raw reads and collapsed the reads into unique sequences, merging closely related sequences to remove PCR and sequencing errors. CDR3 sequences were aligned to IMGT reference sequences to assign V, D and J gene segments. For a sequence to be retained, a match of at least six nucleotides was required to both a V gene segment and a J gene segment. Rearrangements were called productive when the CDR3 lacked stop codons and stayed in frame with V and J; all others were non-productive. Following IMGT convention, CDR3 was defined as the stretch from the second conserved V-encoded cysteine to the conserved J-encoded phenylalanine. Sequences without an unambiguous match to a single V gene segment were excluded from the earlier analysis of approximately 600 of the donors. In an earlier analysis of almost 600 of the donors, a V segment was called functional when productive rearrangements were above 56.7%, and segregating when the standard deviation between donors exceeded 5%. To diagnose cytomegalovirus status from the catalog of TCR beta chain sequences, a statistical classification framework was built. In a later analysis, TCR nucleotide sequences were compared against IMGT/GENE-DB human TR gene sequences so that V and J genes could be assigned. The TCRdist pipeline was used in a later analysis to assign CDR3 sequences and most-parsimonious VDJ recombination scenarios. In a later analysis, each TCR beta chain was defined by its CDR3 amino acid sequence together with its V-gene family, and reads without a unique V-gene family were excluded. As a way to deal with suspected cross-contamination and a sequencing artifact, a later analysis dropped roughly 620 nucleotide sequences that were highly shared and had low generation probability. In a later analysis, a clonal expansion index for each public chain was calculated from normalized within-repertoire ranks of inferred template counts. In a later analysis, generation probabilities were computed with a VDJ recombination model fitted to out-of-frame rearrangements, and the resulting probabilities were checked against IGoR. In a later analysis, hypergeometric tests were used to score TCR-TCR, TCR-HLA and TCR-CMV co-occurrence, with a repertoire-size bias correction applied to TCR pairs. A later analysis estimated false discovery rates by permuting HLA or CMV assignments 20 times. In a later analysis, co-occurring TCRs were grouped using DBSCAN, and TCRdist sequence similarity was added for clustering within HLA-allele-positive subsets. Repertoires with fewer than 30,000 or more than 120,000 public chains were left out of co-occurrence clustering, as were five repertoires with anomalous nucleotide sharing. TCRdb obtained this table from immuneACCESS and retained in-frame rearrangements with V and J assigned. These tables miss some clones; where compared with another copy, unresolved V genes account for less than half of the shortfall, and the remainder is unexplained. V and J calls and clone size are given by that table; D and trimming were obtained from the DNA. This sample lists more than 150,000 clones; 60% to 85% were detected once. Together, the top ten hold 1.5% to 2% of the sample.

The data stem from a study of cytomegalovirus exposure and HLA in healthy donors (dated 2017 in TCRdb). Regarding the study in general: An earlier analysis of 587 of the donors reported about 290 Gb of sequence data and 117 million unique TCR beta sequences from about 180 million T cells. Roughly 300 gigabases of sequencing data and tens of millions of unique TCR sequences were included in an early release covering roughly 600 HLA-typed donors. Among the roughly 370 genotyped donors, around 81% belonged to the genetic ancestry cluster associated with self-reported Caucasian donors. The study aimed to test whether cataloging public T cell receptors could reveal signatures of past pathogen exposure. The T cell repertoires of 550 to 850 subjects were profiled by immunosequencing and related to cytomegalovirus serostatus. In addition to the first cohort of 666 subjects, a separate validation cohort of 120 different subjects was used. To predict cytomegalovirus infection status, the study brought together high-throughput TCR immunosequencing, statistical association of individual TCRs with disease status, and machine learning. A later analysis re-examined previously published TCR beta repertoires from hundreds of donors and added high-resolution HLA genotyping to investigate patterns of TCR occurrence. Rather than drawing on any new phenotypic data, the later analysis identified candidate immune exposures from TCR beta sequences and the way those sequences occurred across donors. To decide whether each TCR beta V gene segment behaved as functional or pseudogenic, an earlier analysis of approximately 590 of the donors relied on high-throughput TCR beta sequencing. Donor age, sex, ethnicity and CMV serostatus were collected together with the repertoire data. A later genetic analysis took genome-wide SNP genotypes for about three fifths of the 666 donors and used that subset as a discovery cohort. All discovery cohort repertoires had been generated on a single sequencing platform. Both class I and class II loci were covered by HLA typing, at four-digit resolution. The number of typed donors differed by locus: roughly 629-640 for A, B, C, DRB1 and DQB1; some 540 for DQA1; roughly 600 for DPA1; and roughly 490 for DPB1. Roughly 5 DR-DQ haplotypes were handled as single units for association and clustering, since linkage in the cohort was strong. Among around 400 genotyped donors of the cohort, an average of about 220,000 unique TCR beta nucleotide sequences was sequenced per donor, of which about 20% were non-productive. What the authors observed across the whole study: When HLA alleles, especially DR and DQ, strongly co-occurred, TCR associations were difficult to assign to individual alleles. Roughly uniform sequencing depth across donors was assumed in presence/absence analyses, although this assumption may not hold. The cohort was sequenced for TCR beta chains only, and without alpha or paired-chain data the features that could be detected were limited. V-gene and J-gene trimming of TCR beta chains was associated with a missense DCLRE1C variant in a later genetic analysis, and the association was replicated in an independent cohort. Because counts were too low, around 17 rarely observed V segments, including chromosome 9 orphons, were left out of the earlier analysis of 500 to 650 of the donors. The sequencing pipeline was judged likely to have produced a cluster of highly shared sequence variants as a technical artifact. Linkage disequilibrium might explain the correlated functional status among segregating V segments, but an unknown experimental factor could not be ruled out. The authors suggested that the approach could potentially be generalized to other disease states and immunological phenotypes. In an earlier analysis of some 550 of the donors, most TCR beta V segments were observed in productive rearrangements about 87% or about 30% of the time, broadly matching IMGT annotations. Because some donors lacked HLA typing at each locus, the association tests relied only on the typed subset. According to a later analysis, most CMV-associated TCR beta chains appeared to be HLA-restricted, and the HLA associations seemed to be driven largely by CMV exposure. In a later analysis, HLA-associated TCR beta chains were found to be more clonally expanded and to have lower generation probabilities than equally common non-associated chains. Immune exposure information for the cohort was limited to CMV serostatus. A total of around 150 TCR beta chains were listed by the study as associated with cytomegalovirus. In a later analysis, some 18,000 TCR beta sequences were associated with specific HLA alleles at a false discovery rate of 0.05. Some IMGT-functional V segments, including TRBV6-2 and TRBV6-3, could not be told apart with the 87-base-pair reads, so those segments were excluded. Most TCR sequences were observed very rarely across donors, whereas some public TCRs were present in many individuals. In vitro tests confirmed that three of the cytomegalovirus-associated TCR beta chains recognize cytomegalovirus antigens. According to a later analysis, TCR association rates differed among HLA loci, with DRB1 alleles showing the most associated TCRs and HLA-C alleles showing the fewest. Several of the top co-occurrence clusters appeared to be linked to parvovirus B19, influenza, CMV and Epstein-Barr virus, according to a later analysis. In both the original and validation cohorts, the classifier was reported to diagnose cytomegalovirus status with high specificity and sensitivity. A further reported finding was that TCR beta sequences accurately predicted the HLA-A and HLA-B alleles for most subjects in the first cohort. Compared with the approximately 710-donor mean, donors in an Asian-associated ancestry cluster had fewer N-insertions in productive TCRs, according to a later genetic analysis.

V loses 10 bases of germline sequence and J loses 6 bases, and the interval between the two ends is 15 bases. The cysteine opens and the phenylalanine closes a CDR3 of 13 amino acids. Only the CDR3 region is kept as DNA, spanning 39 bases read in frame from base 1. Based on the germline V gene, the CDR1 and CDR2 sequences are SNHLY and FYNNEI. This receptor was obtained from a man aged 18 to 29 in good health and CMV-seronegative. The chain is made from TRBV2 and TRBJ1-4, with TRBD1 perhaps the D gene, on 6 matching bases. Sequencing was performed on PBMCs. Here the CDR3 is given as CAIKQGVDEKLFF. The base sequence is TGTGCCATCAAACAGGGAGTCGATGAAAAACTGTTTTTT.